This T cell receptor beta chain derives from a study of blood T cell repertoires in COVID-19. Across the study: Sites across the United States, Italy and Spain contributed samples from acute and convalescent COVID-19.

There are 14 residues in the CDR3. V gave up 4 bases and J gave up 7 bases; unmatched junction bases: 6. CDR1 and CDR2 from the germline V gene are LNHDA and SQIVND (reference sequence). Source study methods: It was from reference gene primer amplification that nucleated cell counts were estimated. Here immunoSEQ multiplex PCR was the method, and the copy in TCRdb shows in-frame clones only, minus some. The V and J calls and clone size come from that table; D and trimming were worked out from the DNA. Here the sample spans around 150,000 clones, roughly 83% being singletons. The sample taken for sequencing was peripheral blood. The chain has TRBV19 and TRBJ1-5; the match to TRBD1 covers 8 bases. This receptor was obtained from an elderly woman with active or convalescent COVID-19. CDR3 protein: CASSRPGGRQPQHF. CDR3 DNA: TGTGCCAGTAGTAGACCAGGGGGCCGGCAGCCCCAGCATTTT. Based on the CDR3 plus reference TRBV19 and TRBJ1-5, the full variable domain is DGGITQSPKYLFRKEGQNVTLSCEQNLNHDAMYWYRQDPGQGLRLIYYSQIVNDFQKGDIAEGYSVSREKKESFPLTVTSAQKNPTAFYLCASSRPGGRQPQHFGDGTRLSIL.